The clone carrying this TCR beta chain has at least ten counts. This sample was taken from a study of regulatory T cells in long-lasting Graves disease. In building TCR beta libraries, iRepertoire HTBI primers were used together with Arm-PCR of CDR3 regions. MiXCR, run by TCRdb on the multiplex PCR reads, gives a single entry per CDR3 protein. Of 620,000 or so distinct CDR3 sequences in the sample, about 16% were seen once. Time point noted: newly diagnosed GD, antithyroid drugs for less than 3 months. PBMCs were the source of the RNA used for TCR sequencing. The trim removed 3 bases at V and 4 bases at J, leaving 9 bases unmatched. This CDR3 contains 16 residues. The sample was also reused in another study, on T cells in Graves' hyperthyroidism and ophthalmopathy.

This clonotype was obtained from a woman younger than 45 with Graves disease. J is TRBJ2-5 and V is TRBV12-3 or TRBV12-4; 9 bases fit TRBD2. This sample comprised peripheral blood mononuclear cells (PBMCs), obtained at new diagnosis, from a patient treated with antithyroid drugs. The CDR3 DNA sequence: TGTGCCAGCAGTTTTATTAGCGGGAGTGTAGGAGAGACCCAGTACTTC. Residues: CASSFISGSVGETQYF.